This is a list of T cell receptor beta chains from one sample in a study of T cell responses to AZD1222 COVID-19 vaccine. The method was immunoSEQ multiplex PCR; TCRdb's version includes in-frame clones alone and lacks a portion of them. The data contain under 150,000 clones, roughly 92% of them seen just once; the ten biggest clones take up roughly 1.1%. The sample was peripheral blood, taken 28 days after the second AZD1222 dose. The receptors here all came from an adult who received the AZD1222 COVID-19 vaccine. The CDR3 runs from the conserved cysteine through the conserved F or W. The D gene is left open where the match is weak. Clone size is not always given. Where it is, it says once, few, many or a class for expanded clones.

clone_size j_call v_call d_call cdr3_aa cdr3_nt
. TRBJ1-5 TRBV3-1/TRBV3-2 . CASSQDFGSNQPQHF TGTGCCAGCAGCCAAGATTTTGGTAGCAATCAGCCCCAGCATTTT
. TRBJ2-2 TRBV7-8 . CASSLGQLNTGELFF TGTGCCAGCAGCTTAGGACAGTTGAACACCGGGGAGCTGTTTTTT
. TRBJ1-1 TRBV12-3/TRBV12-4 TRBD1 CASSLRTGTVAFF TGTGCCAGCAGTTTAAGGACAGGGACGGTGGCTTTCTTT
. TRBJ2-5 TRBV5-1 TRBD1 CASSAGQGLQETQYF TGCGCCAGCAGCGCCGGACAGGGGCTCCAAGAGACCCAGTACTTC
. TRBJ2-3 TRBV2 . CASSENSDTQYF TGTGCCAGCAGTGAAAACTCAGATACGCAGTATTTT
few TRBJ2-2 TRBV5-1 . CASSLAGQSNTGELFF TGCGCCAGCAGCTTGGCGGGACAATCGAACACCGGGGAGCTGTTTTTT
. TRBJ2-3 TRBV28 . CASSASPGWGADTQYF TGTGCCAGCTCTGCGAGTCCCGGCTGGGGGGCAGATACGCAGTATTTT
. TRBJ2-7 TRBV5-1 . CASSLQGRTSYEQYF TGCGCCAGCAGCTTGCAGGGCAGAACATCCTACGAGCAGTACTTC
. TRBJ1-1 TRBV15 . CATSRGGLNTEAFF TGTGCCACCAGCAGAGGGGGCCTGAACACTGAAGCTTTCTTT
. TRBJ1-2 TRBV28 TRBD1 CASRQGTGYGYTF TGTGCCAGCCGACAGGGTACTGGGTATGGCTACACCTTC
few TRBJ2-2 TRBV7-6 TRBD2 CASSPSGGAGTGELFF TGTGCCAGCAGCCCTAGCGGGGGGGCCGGAACCGGGGAGCTGTTTTTT
. TRBJ1-2 TRBV30 TRBD1 CAALDRGKDYF TGTGCCGCCCTCGACAGGGGGAAAGATTACTTC
. TRBJ1-1 TRBV3-1/TRBV3-2 . CASSPRGKNTEAFF TGTGCCAGCAGCCCTAGGGGGAAGAACACTGAAGCTTTCTTT
once TRBJ1-4 TRBV3-1/TRBV3-2 . CASSQDKGTEKLFF TGTGCCAGCAGCCAAGATAAGGGTACTGAAAAACTGTTTTTT
. TRBJ1-2 TRBV7-9 . CASSLGGNGYTF TGTGCCAGCAGCTTAGGGGGAAACGGCTACACCTTC
. TRBJ2-5 TRBV6-5 . CASSYSMDSSQETQYF TGTGCCAGCAGTTACTCGATGGACAGCAGCCAAGAGACCCAGTACTTC
. TRBJ2-2 TRBV24-1 . CATSGWRDPTGELFF TGTGCCACGAGTGGATGGCGGGACCCCACCGGGGAGCTGTTTTTT
. TRBJ1-2 TRBV11-3 . CASSLEGTSLSYTF TGTGCCAGCAGCTTAGAAGGGACATCGCTAAGCTACACCTTC
. TRBJ2-4 TRBV7-9 TRBD2 CASSSSGGAKNIQYF TGTGCCAGCAGCTCCAGCGGGGGGGCCAAAAACATTCAGTACTTC
. TRBJ1-4 TRBV6-5 . CASTRGATEKLFF TGTGCCAGCACACGGGGGGCCACTGAAAAACTGTTTTTT
. TRBJ1-1 TRBV16 TRBD1 CASSRTGESTEAFF TGTGCCAGCAGCCGGACAGGGGAGAGCACTGAAGCTTTCTTT
. TRBJ1-6 TRBV30 . CAWTKVTNSPLHF TGTGCCTGGACGAAGGTCACTAATTCACCCCTCCACTTT
. TRBJ2-1 TRBV6-5 . CASTNKRTEYNEQFF TGTGCCAGCACTAATAAACGGACAGAATACAATGAGCAGTTCTTC
once TRBJ2-1 TRBV24-1 TRBD2 CATSDPSGRVNNEQFF TGTGCCACCAGTGACCCCAGCGGGAGGGTTAACAATGAGCAGTTCTTC
. TRBJ1-5 TRBV9 . CASSPFGDQPQHF TGTGCCAGCAGCCCCTTTGGGGATCAGCCCCAGCATTTT
. TRBJ1-1 TRBV28 TRBD1 CASGDRGLEAFF TGTGCCAGCGGAGACAGGGGGCTTGAAGCTTTCTTT
. TRBJ2-1 TRBV7-3 TRBD1 CASSLSAGGYNEQFF TGTGCCAGCAGCTTAAGCGCAGGGGGCTACAATGAGCAGTTCTTC
. TRBJ1-1 TRBV7-8 TRBD1 CASSLMLGQGMNTEAFF TGTGCCAGCAGCTTAATGTTGGGACAGGGCATGAACACTGAAGCTTTCTTT
. TRBJ2-2 TRBV7-6 . CASSLDWQLNTGELFF TGTGCCAGCAGCTTAGATTGGCAACTGAACACCGGGGAGCTGTTTTTT
once TRBJ2-7 TRBV30 TRBD2 CAWSGLAGSSYEQYF TGTGCCTGGAGCGGACTAGCGGGCAGCTCCTACGAGCAGTACTTC
. TRBJ2-1 TRBV6-2/TRBV6-3 . CASSLQNYNEQFF TGTGCCAGCAGTCTCCAGAACTACAATGAGCAGTTCTTC
. TRBJ2-5 TRBV6-2/TRBV6-3 . CASSYLGLFVAQYF TGTGCCAGCAGTTACCTTGGACTGTTCGTGGCCCAGTACTTC
. TRBJ1-5 TRBV15 . CATSRNTGFSNQPQHF TGTGCCACCAGCAGAAACACAGGGTTCAGCAATCAGCCCCAGCATTTT
once TRBJ2-1 TRBV9 . CASSPLGRGAYNEQFF TGTGCCAGCAGCCCCCTCGGGCGCGGCGCCTACAATGAGCAGTTCTTC
. TRBJ1-2 TRBV9 . CASSDPTGWEGYTF TGTGCCAGCAGCGACCCGACAGGTTGGGAGGGCTACACCTTC
. TRBJ2-3 TRBV5-1 . CASSPLDGADTQYF TGCGCCAGCAGCCCCCTCGACGGGGCGGATACGCAGTATTTT
. TRBJ2-7 TRBV27 . CASSSGAYYEQYF TGTGCCAGCAGTTCCGGAGCGTACTACGAGCAGTACTTC
. TRBJ1-2 TRBV30 . CAWAERTGTRGYTF TGTGCCTGGGCGGAGAGAACCGGAACGAGGGGCTACACCTTC
. TRBJ1-2 TRBV6-4 TRBD1 CASRDPRGRDGYTF TGTGCCAGCAGGGACCCGAGGGGGCGCGATGGCTACACCTTC
. TRBJ1-6 TRBV7-9 . CASSLAGNSPLHF TGTGCCAGCAGCTTAGCCGGTAATTCACCCCTCCACTTT
few TRBJ1-6 TRBV30 TRBD1 CACQGQGTRNSPLHF TGTGCCTGCCAGGGACAGGGAACGAGGAATTCACCCCTCCACTTT
. TRBJ2-5 TRBV19 TRBD1 CASSPDRGETQYF TGTGCCAGTAGTCCCGACAGGGGAGAGACCCAGTACTTC
. TRBJ1-5 TRBV6-5 TRBD1 CACRDRVNQPQHF TGTGCCTGCCGGGACAGGGTCAATCAGCCCCAGCATTTT
. TRBJ2-7 TRBV6-4 TRBD2 CASSATSGSYEQYF TGTGCCAGCAGTGCTACTAGCGGGAGTTACGAGCAGTACTTC
. TRBJ2-7 TRBV6-5 . CASSYSYGQYSYEQYF TGTGCCAGCAGTTACTCGTATGGGCAGTACTCCTACGAGCAGTACTTC
. TRBJ1-2 TRBV2 . CASSLGTFTTRGYTF TGTGCCAGCAGTCTAGGGACTTTTACAACTCGCGGCTACACCTTC
. TRBJ2-2 TRBV19 . CASSLPAPRDGELFF TGTGCCAGTAGTTTGCCGGCCCCTAGGGACGGGGAGCTGTTTTTT
. TRBJ2-2 TRBV18 . CASSPPGELFF TGTGCCAGCTCACCACCCGGGGAGCTGTTTTTT
. TRBJ1-2 TRBV7-9 . CASSLLGSNYGYTF TGTGCCAGCAGCTTACTAGGATCTAACTATGGCTACACCTTC
. TRBJ2-7 TRBV18 . CASSPDKSYEQYF TGTGCCAGCTCACCGGACAAATCCTACGAGCAGTACTTC
. TRBJ2-7 TRBV19 TRBD1 CASSPGQGRFYEQYF TGTGCCAGTAGTCCCGGACAGGGTCGGTTCTACGAGCAGTACTTC
. TRBJ2-7 TRBV25-1 TRBD1 CASSESQGPTGATYF TGTGCCAGCAGTGAAAGTCAGGGCCCGACAGGGGCGACGTACTTC